This T cell receptor beta chain was documented in a study of blood T cells in healthy people across ages. Germline CDR1 is SGHRS and CDR2 is YFSETQ. The CDR3 is made up of 15 amino acids. The ends were cut back, 2 bases at V and 3 bases at J, with 15 bases in the middle. A second about 6 to 12 cycle PCR used barcoded and J-beta primers. Using its own MiXCR run on the 5' RACE reads, TCRdb lists one record per CDR3 protein. Of fewer than 800,000 distinct CDR3 sequences listed, about 25% are singletons. The sample also formed part of further work on T cells of mothers and their children. This second report adds: Over 8 million TCR beta CDR3 reads were obtained from each mother, and some 3.1 million from each child.

The sequence came from a boy aged 5-17 years in good health. What was sequenced was blood. The rearrangement links TRBV5-1 to TRBJ2-7; D is perhaps TRBD2 (6 bases). CDR3 in amino acids: CASSFSSEGNYEQYF. The CDR3 bases are TGCGCCAGCAGCTTCTCTAGCGAAGGTAACTACGAGCAGTACTTC.